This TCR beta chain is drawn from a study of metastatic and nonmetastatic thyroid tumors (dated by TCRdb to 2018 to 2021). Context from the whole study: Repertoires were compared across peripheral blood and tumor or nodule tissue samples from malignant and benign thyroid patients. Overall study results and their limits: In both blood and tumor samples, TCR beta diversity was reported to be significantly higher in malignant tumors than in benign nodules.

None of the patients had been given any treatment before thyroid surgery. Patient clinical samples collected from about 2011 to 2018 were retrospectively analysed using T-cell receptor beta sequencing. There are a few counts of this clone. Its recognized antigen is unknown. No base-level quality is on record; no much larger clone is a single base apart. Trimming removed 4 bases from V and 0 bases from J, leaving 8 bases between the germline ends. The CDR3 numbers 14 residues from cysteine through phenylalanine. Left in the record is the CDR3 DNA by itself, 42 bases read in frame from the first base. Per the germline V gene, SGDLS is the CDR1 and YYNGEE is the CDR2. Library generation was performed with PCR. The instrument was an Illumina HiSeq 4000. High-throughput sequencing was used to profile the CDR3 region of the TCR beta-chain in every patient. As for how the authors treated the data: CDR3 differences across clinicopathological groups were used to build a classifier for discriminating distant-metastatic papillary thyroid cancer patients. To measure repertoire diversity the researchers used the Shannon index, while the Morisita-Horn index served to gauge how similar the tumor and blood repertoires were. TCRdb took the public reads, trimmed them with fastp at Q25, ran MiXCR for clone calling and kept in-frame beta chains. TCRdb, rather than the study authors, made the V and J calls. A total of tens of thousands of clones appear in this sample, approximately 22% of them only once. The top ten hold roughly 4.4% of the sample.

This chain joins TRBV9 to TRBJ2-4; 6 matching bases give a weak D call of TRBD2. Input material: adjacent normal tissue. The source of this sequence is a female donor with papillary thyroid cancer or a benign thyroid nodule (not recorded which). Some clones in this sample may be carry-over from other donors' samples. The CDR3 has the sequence CASSSGVAKNIQYF. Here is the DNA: TGTGCCAGCAGCTCGGGGGTAGCCAAAAACATTCAGTACTTC.